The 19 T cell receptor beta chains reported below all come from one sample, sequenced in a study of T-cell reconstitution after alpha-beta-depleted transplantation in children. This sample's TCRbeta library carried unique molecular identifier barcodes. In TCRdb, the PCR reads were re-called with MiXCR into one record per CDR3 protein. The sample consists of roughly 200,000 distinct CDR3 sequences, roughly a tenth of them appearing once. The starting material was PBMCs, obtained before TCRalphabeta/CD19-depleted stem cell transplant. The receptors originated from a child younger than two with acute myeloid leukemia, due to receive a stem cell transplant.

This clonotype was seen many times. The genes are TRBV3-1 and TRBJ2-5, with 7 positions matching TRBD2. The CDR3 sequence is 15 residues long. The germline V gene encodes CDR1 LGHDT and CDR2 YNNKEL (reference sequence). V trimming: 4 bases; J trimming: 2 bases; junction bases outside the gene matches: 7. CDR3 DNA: TGTGCCAGCAGCCTCCAAGGGAGGGTTCAAGAGACCCAGTACTTC. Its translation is CASSLQGRVQETQYF.

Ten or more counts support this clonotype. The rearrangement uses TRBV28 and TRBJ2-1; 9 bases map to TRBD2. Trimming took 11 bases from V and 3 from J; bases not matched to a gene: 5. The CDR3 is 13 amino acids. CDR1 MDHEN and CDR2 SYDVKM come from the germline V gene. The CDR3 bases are TGTGCCTATAGCGGGGGACACTACAATGAGCAGTTCTTC. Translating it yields CAYSGGHYNEQFF.

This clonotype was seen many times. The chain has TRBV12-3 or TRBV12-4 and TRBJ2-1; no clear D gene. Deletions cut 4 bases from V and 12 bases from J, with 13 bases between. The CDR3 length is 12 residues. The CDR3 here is CASSSLGFGQFF. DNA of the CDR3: TGTGCCAGCAGTTCATTAGGGTTCGGGCAGTTCTTC.

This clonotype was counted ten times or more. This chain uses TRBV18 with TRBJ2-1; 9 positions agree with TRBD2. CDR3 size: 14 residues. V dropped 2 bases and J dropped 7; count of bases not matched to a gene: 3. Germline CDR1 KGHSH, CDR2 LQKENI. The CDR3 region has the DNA TGTGCCAGCTCACCAGGGCTAGCGGGGAATGAGCAGTTCTTC. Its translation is CASSPGLAGNEQFF.

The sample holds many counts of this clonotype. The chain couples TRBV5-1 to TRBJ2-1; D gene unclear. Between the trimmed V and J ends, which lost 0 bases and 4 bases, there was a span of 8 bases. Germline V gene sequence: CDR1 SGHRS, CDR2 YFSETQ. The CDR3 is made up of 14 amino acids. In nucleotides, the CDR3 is TGCGCCAGCAGCTTGGACAGCCCTTACAATGAGCAGTTCTTC. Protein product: CASSLDSPYNEQFF.

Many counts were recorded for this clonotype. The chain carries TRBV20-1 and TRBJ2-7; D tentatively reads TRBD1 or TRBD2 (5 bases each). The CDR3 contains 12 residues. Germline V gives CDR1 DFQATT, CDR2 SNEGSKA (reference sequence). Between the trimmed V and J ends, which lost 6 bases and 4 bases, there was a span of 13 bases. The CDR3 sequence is CSAPGPLYEQYF. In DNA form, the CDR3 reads TGCAGTGCCCCGGGACCACTTTACGAGCAGTACTTC.

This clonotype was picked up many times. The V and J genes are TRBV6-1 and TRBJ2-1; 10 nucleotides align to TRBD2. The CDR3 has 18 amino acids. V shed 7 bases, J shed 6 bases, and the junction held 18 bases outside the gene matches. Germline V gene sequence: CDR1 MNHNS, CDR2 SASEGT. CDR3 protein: CASKRWPSPSGRGNEQFF. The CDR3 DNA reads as TGTGCCAGCAAAAGGTGGCCTTCCCCTAGCGGGAGAGGCAATGAGCAGTTCTTC.

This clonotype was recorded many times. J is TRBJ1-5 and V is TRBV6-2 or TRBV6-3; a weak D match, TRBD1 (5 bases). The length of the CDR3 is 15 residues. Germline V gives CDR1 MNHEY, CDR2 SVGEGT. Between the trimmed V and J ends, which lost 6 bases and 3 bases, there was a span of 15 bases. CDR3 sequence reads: CASSLRGGYNQPQHF. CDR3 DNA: TGTGCCAGCAGCCTCCGGGGGGGGTACAATCAGCCCCAGCATTTT.

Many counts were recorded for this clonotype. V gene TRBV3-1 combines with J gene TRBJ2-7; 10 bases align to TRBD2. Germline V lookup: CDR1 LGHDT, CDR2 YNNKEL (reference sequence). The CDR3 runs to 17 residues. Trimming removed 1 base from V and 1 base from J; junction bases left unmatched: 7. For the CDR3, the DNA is TGTGCCAGCAGCCAAGGGGGACTAGCGATACGATCCTACGAGCAGTACTTC. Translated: CASSQGGLAIRSYEQYF.

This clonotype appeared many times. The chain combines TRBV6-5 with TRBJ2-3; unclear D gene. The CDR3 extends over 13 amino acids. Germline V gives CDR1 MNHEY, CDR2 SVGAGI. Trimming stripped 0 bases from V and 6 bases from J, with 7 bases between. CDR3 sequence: CASSYSGSDTQYF. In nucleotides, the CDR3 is TGTGCCAGCAGTTACTCGGGCTCCGATACGCAGTATTTT.

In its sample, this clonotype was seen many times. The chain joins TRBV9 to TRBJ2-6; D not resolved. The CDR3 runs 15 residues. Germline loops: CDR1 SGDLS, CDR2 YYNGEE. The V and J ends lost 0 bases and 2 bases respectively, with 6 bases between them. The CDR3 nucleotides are TGTGCCAGCAGCGTAGAAGGAGCTGGGGCCAACGTCCTGACTTTC. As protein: CASSVEGAGANVLTF.

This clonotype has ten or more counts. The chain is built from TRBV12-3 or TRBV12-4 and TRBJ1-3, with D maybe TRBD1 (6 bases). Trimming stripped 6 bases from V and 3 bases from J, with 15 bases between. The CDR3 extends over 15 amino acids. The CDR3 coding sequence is TGTGCCAGCAGCCGCAACAGGGTTCGTGGAAACACCATATATTTT. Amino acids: CASSRNRVRGNTIYF.

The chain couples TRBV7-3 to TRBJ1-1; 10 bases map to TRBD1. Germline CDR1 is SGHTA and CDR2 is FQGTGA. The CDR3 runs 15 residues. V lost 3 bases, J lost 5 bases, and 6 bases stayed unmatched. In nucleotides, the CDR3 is TGTGCCAGCAGCTTGCTTCCGGGACAGGGGACTGAAGCTTTCTTT. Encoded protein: CASSLLPGQGTEAFF.

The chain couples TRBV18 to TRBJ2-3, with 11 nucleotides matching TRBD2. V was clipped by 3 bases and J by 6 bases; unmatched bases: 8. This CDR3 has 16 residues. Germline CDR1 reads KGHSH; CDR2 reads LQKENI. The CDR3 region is CASSPLAGGSRDTQYF. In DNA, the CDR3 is TGTGCCAGCTCACCTCTAGCGGGAGGCTCAAGGGATACGCAGTATTTT. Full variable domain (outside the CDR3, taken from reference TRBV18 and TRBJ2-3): NAGVMQNPRHLVRRRGQEARLRCSPMKGHSHVYWYRQLPEEGLKFMVYLQKENIIDESGMPKERFSAEFPKEGPSILRIQQVVRGDSAAYFCASSPLAGGSRDTQYFGPGTRLTVL.

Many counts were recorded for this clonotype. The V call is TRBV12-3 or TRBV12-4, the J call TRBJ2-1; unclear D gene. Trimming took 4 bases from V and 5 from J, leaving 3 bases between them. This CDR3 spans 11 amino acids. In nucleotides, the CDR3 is TGTGCCAGCAGTTGGAACAATGAGCAGTTCTTC. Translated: CASSWNNEQFF.

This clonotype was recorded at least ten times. CDR3 nucleotide sequence: TGTGCCAGTAGTTACGGGACTAGCTTGACCGGGGAGCTGTTTTTT. Translating gives CASSYGTSLTGELFF. This chain uses TRBV19 with TRBJ2-2; 9 positions match TRBD2. CDR3 length: 15 residues. The germline gives CDR1 LNHDA, CDR2 SQIVND (reference sequence). The V segment lost 5 bases and the J segment 5 bases; nucleotides outside the gene matches: 6.

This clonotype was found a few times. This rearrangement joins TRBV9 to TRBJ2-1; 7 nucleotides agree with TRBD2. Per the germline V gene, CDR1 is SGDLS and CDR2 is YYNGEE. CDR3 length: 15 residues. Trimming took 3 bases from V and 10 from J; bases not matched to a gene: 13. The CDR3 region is CASSGGAGGYQEQFF. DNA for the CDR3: TGTGCCAGCAGCGGTGGCGCCGGGGGGTATCAAGAGCAGTTCTTC. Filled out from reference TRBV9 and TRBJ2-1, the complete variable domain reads DSGVTQTPKHLITATGQRVTLRCSPRSGDLSVYWYQQSLDQGLQFLIQYYNGEERAKGNILERFSAQQFPDLHSELNLSSLELGDSALYFCASSGGAGGYQEQFFGPGTRLTVL.

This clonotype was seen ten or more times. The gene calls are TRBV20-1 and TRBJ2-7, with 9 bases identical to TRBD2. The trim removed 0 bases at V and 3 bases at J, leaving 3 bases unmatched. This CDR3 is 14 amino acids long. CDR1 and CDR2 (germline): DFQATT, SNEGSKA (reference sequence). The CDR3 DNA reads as TGCAGTGCTAGAGACCAGACTAGCGGCTACGAGCAGTACTTC. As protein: CSARDQTSGYEQYF.

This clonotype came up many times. CDR3 DNA: TGCGCCAGCAGCCAAGATCGGCTAGCGGGAGGATACAATGAGCAGTTCTTC. This sequence encodes CASSQDRLAGGYNEQFF. This rearrangement joins TRBV4-1 to TRBJ2-1, with 11 positions matching TRBD2. The junction had 5 bases not matched to a gene; V was cut back by 0 bases and J by 4 bases. CDR3 length: 17 amino acids. From germline, CDR1 is MGHRA and CDR2 YSYEKL.